This record looks at one TCR beta chain sequence and its context. The target antigen is unknown. This entry belongs to a study of cytomegalovirus exposure and HLA in healthy donors. Study-level information: Assignment to the Caucasian-associated ancestry cluster applied to approximately 79% of the approximately 420 genotyped donors.

Germline V lookup: CDR1 MGHRA, CDR2 YSYEKL. There are 16 residues in the CDR3. The V end lost 1 base, the J end lost 4 bases, and 14 bases lay between the germline ends. General study points: The authors assumed roughly uniform sequencing depth across donors for presence/absence analyses. TCR association rates varied by HLA locus in a later analysis, with DRB1 highest and HLA-C lowest. Reported findings show TCR beta sequences accurately forecast HLA-A and HLA-B alleles in most subjects.

The PCR used 60 Vbeta and 13 Jbeta primers. Generated by immunoSEQ multiplex PCR, the TCRdb table keeps only in-frame clones and is missing some. The sample includes about 170,000 clones, around 80% of them seen just once. The V gene is TRBV4-1, the J gene TRBJ1-5; D gene unclear. The receptor's source is a woman in her 50s in good health and CMV-seropositive. Sequencing was done on a sample of PBMCs. The CDR3 bases are TGCGCCAGCAGCCAAGTTGTGCACTCTTGGAATCAGCCCCAGCATTTT. This codes for CASSQVVHSWNQPQHF.